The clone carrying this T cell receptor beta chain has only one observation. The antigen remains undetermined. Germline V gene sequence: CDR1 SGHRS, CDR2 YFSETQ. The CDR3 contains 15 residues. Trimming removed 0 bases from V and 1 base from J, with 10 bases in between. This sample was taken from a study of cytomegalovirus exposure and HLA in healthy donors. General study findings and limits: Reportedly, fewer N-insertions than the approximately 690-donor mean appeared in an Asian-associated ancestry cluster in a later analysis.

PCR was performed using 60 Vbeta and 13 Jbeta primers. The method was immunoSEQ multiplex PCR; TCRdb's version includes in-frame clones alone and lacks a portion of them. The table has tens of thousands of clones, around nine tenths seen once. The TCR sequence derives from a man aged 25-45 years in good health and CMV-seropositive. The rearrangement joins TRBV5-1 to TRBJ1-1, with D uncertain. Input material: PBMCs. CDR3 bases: TGCGCCAGCAGCTTGGGGCTGTTGAAGAACACTGAAGCTTTCTTT. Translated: CASSLGLLKNTEAFF. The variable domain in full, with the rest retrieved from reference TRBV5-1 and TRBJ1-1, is KAGVTQTPRYLIKTRGQQVTLSCSPISGHRSVSWYQQTPGQGLQFLFEYFSETQRNKGNFPGRFSGRQFSNSRSEMNVSTLELGDSALYLCASSLGLLKNTEAFFGQGTRLTVV.